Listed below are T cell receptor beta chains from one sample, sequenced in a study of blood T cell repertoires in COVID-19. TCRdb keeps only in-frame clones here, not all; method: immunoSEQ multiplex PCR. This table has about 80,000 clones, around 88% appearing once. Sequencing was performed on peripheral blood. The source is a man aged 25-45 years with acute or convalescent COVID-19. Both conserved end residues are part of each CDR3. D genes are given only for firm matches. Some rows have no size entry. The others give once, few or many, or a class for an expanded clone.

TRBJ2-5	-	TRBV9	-	TGTGCCAGCAGCGTAGCGGACTCCCAAGAGACCCAGTACTTC	CASSVADSQETQYF
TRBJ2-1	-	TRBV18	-	TGTGCCAGCTCACCAGGGCAGGGTAGGAATGAGCAGTTCTTC	CASSPGQGRNEQFF
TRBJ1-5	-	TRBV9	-	TGTGCCAGCAGCGTAGGGCAAGGAAGAGGTCAGCCCCAGCATTTT	CASSVGQGRGQPQHF
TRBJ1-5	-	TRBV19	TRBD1	TGTGCCAGTAGTATACCGGGACAGGGGGAGTATCAGCCCCAGCATTTT	CASSIPGQGEYQPQHF
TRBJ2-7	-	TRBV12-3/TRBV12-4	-	TGTGCCAGCAGGGAGACTAGAAACGAGCAGTACTTC	CASRETRNEQYF
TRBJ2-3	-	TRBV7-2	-	TGTGCCAGCAGCGGGGGACATGCAGATACGCAGTATTTT	CASSGGHADTQYF
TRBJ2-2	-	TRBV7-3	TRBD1	TGTGCCAGCAGCCAGGGACAGGGGGAAACCGGGGAGCTGTTTTTT	CASSQGQGETGELFF
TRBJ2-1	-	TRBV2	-	TGTGCTTCTCGAATAGCCGGTTCCTACAATGAGCAGTTCTTC	CASRIAGSYNEQFF
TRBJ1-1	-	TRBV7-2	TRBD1	TGTGCCAGCAGCCCTAGGGGAGACAGGGGTGAAGCTTTCTTT	CASSPRGDRGEAFF
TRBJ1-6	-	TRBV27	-	TGTGCCAGCAGACAGGGCTCCTATAATTCACCCCTCCACTTT	CASRQGSYNSPLHF
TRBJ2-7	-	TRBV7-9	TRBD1	TGTGCCAGCAGCTTAAGTCAGACAGGGTTCTACGAGCAGTACTTC	CASSLSQTGFYEQYF
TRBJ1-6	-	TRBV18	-	TGTGCCAGCTCACTACAGGGAATAACTAATTCACCCCTCCACTTT	CASSLQGITNSPLHF
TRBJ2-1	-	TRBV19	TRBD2	TGTGCCAGCAGCGGGAGAAGAGGGGGTGGTGAGCAGTTCTTC	CASSGRRGGGEQFF
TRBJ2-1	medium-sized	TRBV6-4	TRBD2	TGTGCCAGCAGTGCGGAAACTAGCGGGAGCGATGAGCAGTTCTTC	CASSAETSGSDEQFF
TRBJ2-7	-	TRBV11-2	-	TGTGCCAGCAGTTTCGGGAACTTCTACGAGCAGTACTTC	CASSFGNFYEQYF
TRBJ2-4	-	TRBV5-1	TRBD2	TGCGCCAGCAGCCCGGAGGGAGGACTAGCGGGACAGCTAGCCAAAAACATTCAGTACTTC	CASSPEGGLAGQLAKNIQYF
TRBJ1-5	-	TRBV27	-	TGTGCCAGTCGGGAGGGCAATCAGCCCCAGCATTTT	CASREGNQPQHF
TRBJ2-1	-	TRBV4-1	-	TGCGCCAGCAGCCAACCACGGCAGGGCTATGAGCAGTTCTTC	CASSQPRQGYEQFF
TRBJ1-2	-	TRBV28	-	TGTGCCAGCAGACTGGGGAGTGGCTACACCTTC	CASRLGSGYTF
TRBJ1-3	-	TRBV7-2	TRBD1	TGTGCCAGCAGCACCAGGACAGGAATCTCTGGAAACACCATATATTTT	CASSTRTGISGNTIYF
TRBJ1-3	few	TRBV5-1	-	TGCGCCAGCAGCGTCGACTCGGGAAACACCATATATTTT	CASSVDSGNTIYF
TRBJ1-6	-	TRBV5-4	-	TGTGCCAGCAGCCAAGACAGTTCCCGGGAGAATTCACCCCTCCACTTT	CASSQDSSRENSPLHF
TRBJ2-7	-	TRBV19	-	TGTGCCAGTAGTATTGACTCAAGCTACGAGCAGTACTTC	CASSIDSSYEQYF
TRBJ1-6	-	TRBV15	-	TGTGCCACCAGCCTTGCAGGGAATAATTCACCCCTCCACTTT	CATSLAGNNSPLHF
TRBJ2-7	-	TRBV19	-	TGTGCCAGTACCCCCCTAGGAGGTGGCGAGCAGTACTTC	CASTPLGGGEQYF
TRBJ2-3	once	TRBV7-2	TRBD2	TGTGCCAGCAGTCCCTCTAGCGGCTGGACAGATACGCAGTATTTT	CASSPSSGWTDTQYF
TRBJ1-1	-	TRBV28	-	TGTGCCAGCAGTTTTCCGGGGAGGAGGAACACTGAAGCTTTCTTT	CASSFPGRRNTEAFF
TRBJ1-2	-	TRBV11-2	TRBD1	TGTGCCAGCAGCCGGGACAGGAACTATGGCTACACCTTC	CASSRDRNYGYTF
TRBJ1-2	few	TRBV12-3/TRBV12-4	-	TGTGCCAGCAGTCGACAGGCCTTGAGGGGCTACACCTTC	CASSRQALRGYTF
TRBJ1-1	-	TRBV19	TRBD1	TGTGCCAGTACCACGACAGGGGGTGGTGGTAGCACTGAAGCTTTCTTT	CASTTTGGGGSTEAFF
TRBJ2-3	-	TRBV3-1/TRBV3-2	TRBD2	TGTGCCAGCAGTCCAACTAGCGGTCTAGCGGGTACGCAGTATTTT	CASSPTSGLAGTQYF
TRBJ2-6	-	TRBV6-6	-	TGTGCCAGCAGTTACGAGGGCGCCGGGGCCAACGTCCTGACTTTC	CASSYEGAGANVLTF
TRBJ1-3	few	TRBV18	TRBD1	TGTGCCAGCTCACCAGAACCCCCAGGCAGGGGGCAGGGAAACACCATATATTTT	CASSPEPPGRGQGNTIYF
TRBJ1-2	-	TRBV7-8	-	TGTGCCAGCAGCTTAGTTGGGGGGGACTATGGCTACACCTTC	CASSLVGGDYGYTF
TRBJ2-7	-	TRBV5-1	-	TGCGCCAGCAGCTTGGCCCTCCACAGACCTATTAACAACGAGCAGTACTTC	CASSLALHRPINNEQYF
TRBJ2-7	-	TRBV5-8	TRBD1	TGTGCCAGCAGCTTGCCCGGGACAGGGTATACCTACGAGCAGTACTTC	CASSLPGTGYTYEQYF
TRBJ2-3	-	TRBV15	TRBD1	TGTGCCACCAGCGCCCGGGACAGGTGGGCTACGCAGTATTTT	CATSARDRWATQYF
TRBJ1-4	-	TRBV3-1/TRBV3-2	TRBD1	TGTGCCAGCAGCGACAGGGGGGAGGTTGGAAAACTGTTTTTT	CASSDRGEVGKLFF
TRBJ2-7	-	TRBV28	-	TGTGCCAGCAGCCCAGCGGCTAGAGCCTCCTACGAGCAGTACTTC	CASSPAARASYEQYF
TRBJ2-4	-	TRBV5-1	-	TGCGCCAGCAGCCCTACAGCGGGCGAAAACATTCAGTACTTC	CASSPTAGENIQYF
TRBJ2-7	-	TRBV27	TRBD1	TGTGCCAGCAGTAAAACTCCGGGACAGGGAGGCTACGAGCAGTACTTC	CASSKTPGQGGYEQYF
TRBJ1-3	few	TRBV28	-	TGTGCCAGCAGTTTTGAGTCTCGGAACACCATATATTTT	CASSFESRNTIYF
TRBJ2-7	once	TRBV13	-	TGTGCCAGCAGCTTAGCCTTGGGAATGAGGGACGAGCAGTACTTC	CASSLALGMRDEQYF
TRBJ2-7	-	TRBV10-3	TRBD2	TGTGCCATCAGTGAGTCAAGGACTAGCGGGAGTTACGAGCAGTACTTC	CAISESRTSGSYEQYF
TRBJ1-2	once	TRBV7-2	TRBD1	TGTGCCAGCAGCTTAGAGGGGGCGAGGTATGGCTACACCTTC	CASSLEGARYGYTF
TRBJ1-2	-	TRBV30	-	TGTGCCTGGAGTGTACTTAACTATGGCTACACCTTC	CAWSVLNYGYTF
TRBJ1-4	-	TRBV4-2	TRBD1	TGTGCCAGCAGCCAAGGATATCAACAGGGGAATGAAAAACTGTTTTTT	CASSQGYQQGNEKLFF
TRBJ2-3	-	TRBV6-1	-	TGTGCCAGCAGTGAGACATTAGGTACGCAGTATTTT	CASSETLGTQYF
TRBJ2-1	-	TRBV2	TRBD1	TGTGCCAGCAGCGGCTGGACAGGGGGCAATGAGCAGTTCTTC	CASSGWTGGNEQFF
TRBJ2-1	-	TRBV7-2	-	TGTGCCAGCAGCTTTGTCCGGAATGAGCAGTTCTTC	CASSFVRNEQFF
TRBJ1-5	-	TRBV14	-	TGTGCCAGCAGCCAGGGGCCCTCAGTATTCAATCAGCCCCAGCATTTT	CASSQGPSVFNQPQHF
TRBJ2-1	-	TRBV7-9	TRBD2	TGTGCCAGCAGCCCCCGAGCGGGAGGGGGCTACAATGAGCAGTTCTTC	CASSPRAGGGYNEQFF
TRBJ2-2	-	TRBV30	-	TGTGCCTGGAGGGCTCCGGGGAACACCGGGGAGCTGTTTTTT	CAWRAPGNTGELFF